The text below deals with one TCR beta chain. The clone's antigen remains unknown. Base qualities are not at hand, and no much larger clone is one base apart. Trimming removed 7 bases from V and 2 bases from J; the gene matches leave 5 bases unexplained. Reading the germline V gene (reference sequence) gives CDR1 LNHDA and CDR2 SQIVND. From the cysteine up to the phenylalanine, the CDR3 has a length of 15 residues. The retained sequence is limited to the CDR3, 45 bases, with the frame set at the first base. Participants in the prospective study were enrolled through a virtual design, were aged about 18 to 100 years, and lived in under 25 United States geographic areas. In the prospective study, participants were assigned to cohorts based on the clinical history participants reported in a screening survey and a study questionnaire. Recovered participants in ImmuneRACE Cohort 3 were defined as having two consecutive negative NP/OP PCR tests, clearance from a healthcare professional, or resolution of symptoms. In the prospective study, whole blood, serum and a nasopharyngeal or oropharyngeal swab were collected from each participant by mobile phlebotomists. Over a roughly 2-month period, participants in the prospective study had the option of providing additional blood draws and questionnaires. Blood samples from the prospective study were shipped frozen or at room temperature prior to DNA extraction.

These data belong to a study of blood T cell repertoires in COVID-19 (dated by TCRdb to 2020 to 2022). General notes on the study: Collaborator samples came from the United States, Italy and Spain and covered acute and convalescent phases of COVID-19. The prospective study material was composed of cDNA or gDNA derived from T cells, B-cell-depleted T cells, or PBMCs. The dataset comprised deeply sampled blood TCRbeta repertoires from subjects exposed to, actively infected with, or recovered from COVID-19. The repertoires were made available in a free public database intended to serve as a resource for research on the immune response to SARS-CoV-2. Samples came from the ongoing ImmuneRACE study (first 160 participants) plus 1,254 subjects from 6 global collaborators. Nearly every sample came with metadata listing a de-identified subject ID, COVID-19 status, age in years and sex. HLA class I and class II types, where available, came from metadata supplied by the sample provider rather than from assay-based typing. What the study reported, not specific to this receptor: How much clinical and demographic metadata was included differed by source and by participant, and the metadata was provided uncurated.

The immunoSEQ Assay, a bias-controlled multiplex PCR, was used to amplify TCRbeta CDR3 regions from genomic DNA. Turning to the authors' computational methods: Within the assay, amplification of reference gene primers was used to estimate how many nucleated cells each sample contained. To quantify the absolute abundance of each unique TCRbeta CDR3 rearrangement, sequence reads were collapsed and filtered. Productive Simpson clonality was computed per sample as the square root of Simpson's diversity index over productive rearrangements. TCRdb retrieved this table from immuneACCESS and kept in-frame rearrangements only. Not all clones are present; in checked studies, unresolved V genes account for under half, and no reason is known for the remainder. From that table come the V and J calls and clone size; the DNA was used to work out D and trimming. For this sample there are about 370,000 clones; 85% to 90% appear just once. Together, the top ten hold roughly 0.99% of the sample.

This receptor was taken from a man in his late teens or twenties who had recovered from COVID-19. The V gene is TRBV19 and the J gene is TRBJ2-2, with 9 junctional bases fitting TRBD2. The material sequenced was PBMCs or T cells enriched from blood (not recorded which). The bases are TGTGCCAGTACTCCGGGACTAGCTAACACCGGGGAGCTGTTTTTT. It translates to CASTPGLANTGELFF.